This TCR beta chain was captured by sequencing in a study of T-cell reconstitution after alpha-beta-depleted transplantation in children (dated by TCRdb to about 2016). About the investigation overall: Using TCR repertoire profiling, the study followed T-cell immune reconstitution in a quantitative way in children after TCRalphabeta/CD19-depleted allogeneic hematopoietic cell transplantation. Broader findings and caveats from the paper: Over subsequent months, a decline in hyperexpanded clone frequencies was noted, and after one year, T-cell counts and TCRbeta diversity were mostly ascribed to newly produced T cells. In some patients, the high TCRbeta diversity seen at day 60 was put down to recipient T cells and intrathymic progenitors that had survived conditioning. Apparently early alphabetaT-cell count recovery about two months after transplant reportedly relied on only several hundred rapidly expanded clones derived from non-depleted graft cells.

Library construction relied on PCR. The sequencer was an Illumina HiSeq 2500. TCR libraries were prepared with molecular barcoding, using unique molecular identifiers to normalize TCRbeta repertoire quantification. TCRdb took the public reads, trimmed them with fastp at Q25, ran MiXCR for clone calling and kept in-frame beta chains. A single entry per CDR3 protein holds the most common genes and DNA from its merged rows. The sample yields over 150,000 distinct CDR3 sequences; under 8.5% were counted once. Around 5% of the sample is taken by the ten largest. In its sample, this clonotype was seen many times. No antigen is known for it. Base qualities were left out, and no much larger clone turns up one base away. Explained via the paper, the treatment or condition label denotes: allogeneic hematopoietic cell transplantation with graft depleted of TCRalphabeta T cells and CD19 B cells. The children who served as transplant recipients had been given grafts of TCRalphabeta/CD19-depleted allogeneic hematopoietic cells.

The source of this sequence is a boy aged 2-15 years with acute lymphoblastic leukemia, due to receive a stem cell transplant. This material consisted of PBMCs, taken before TCRalphabeta/CD19-depleted stem cell transplant.

The nucleotide sequence is TGCAGCGCTGATCGGGTGGCCGAAGCTTTCTTT. The encoded protein is CSADRVAEAFF. The rearrangement joined TRBV29-1 to TRBJ1-1; no D gene can be assigned with confidence. CDR1 and CDR2 were assigned from the germline V gene as SQVTM and ANQGSEA. Between the V and J ends, shortened by 7 bases and 8 bases respectively, the junction contains 14 bases. The CDR3 spans 11 residues, from the cysteine through the phenylalanine. Only CDR3 DNA is held: 33 bases, read in frame from base 1.